This TCR beta chain was identified during a study of T cells in women clearing cervical HPV infection. At the level of the study: Cases: HPV16-related CIN3 or worse on histology, a couple of invasive cancers.

Germline V gene lookup returns CDR1 SGHRS and CDR2 YFSETQ. The CDR3 has 17 residues. Trimming removed 0 bases at V and 2 bases at J, with 14 bases between. Of note for this clone: With the read ending 3 residues before the CDR3 end, the germline J gene is used to fill in that end.

Data came from immunoSEQ multiplex PCR; TCRdb stores just in-frame clones and leaves some out. The record lists tens of thousands of clones, of which the ten most abundant hold around 7%. What was sequenced was blood buffy coat. The rearrangement joins TRBV5-1 to TRBJ2-2; D may be TRBD1 (6 bases). The clonotype comes from a woman between 18 and 75 years old with a cervical HPV16 infection that either progressed to CIN3+ or cleared (not recorded which). The covered CDR3 bases are TGCGCCAGCAGCTTGGGGGGGCGGACAGCTAACACCGGGGAG. Protein: CASSLGGRTANTGE. The CDR3 in full is CASSLGGRTANTGELFF.